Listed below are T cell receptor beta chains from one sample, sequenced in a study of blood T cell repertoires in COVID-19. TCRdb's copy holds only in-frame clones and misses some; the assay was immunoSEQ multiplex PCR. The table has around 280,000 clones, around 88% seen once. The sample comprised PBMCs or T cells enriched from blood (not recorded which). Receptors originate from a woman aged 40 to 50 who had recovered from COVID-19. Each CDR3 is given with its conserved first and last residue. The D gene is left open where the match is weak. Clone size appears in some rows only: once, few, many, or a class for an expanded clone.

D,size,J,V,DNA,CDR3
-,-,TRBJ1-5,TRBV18,TGTGCCAGCTCACGGACGGGGGGGTATCAGCCCCAGCATTTT,CASSRTGGYQPQHF
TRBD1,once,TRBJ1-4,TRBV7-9,TGTGCCAGCAGCGGAACAGGGGCCATGAATGAAAAACTGTTTTTT,CASSGTGAMNEKLFF
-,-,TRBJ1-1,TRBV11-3,TGTGCCAGCAGCTTAGGCGTACCCAGGGGTCGGAACACTGAAGCTTTCTTT,CASSLGVPRGRNTEAFF
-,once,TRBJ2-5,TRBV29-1,TGCAGCGCTACACCCGGAGGGGAGACCCAGTACTTC,CSATPGGETQYF
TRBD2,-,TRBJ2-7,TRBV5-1,TGCGCCAGCAGCTTCCAGACTAGCGGGAGGTCCGAGCAGTACTTC,CASSFQTSGRSEQYF
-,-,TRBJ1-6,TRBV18,TGTGCCAGCTCACCCAGCTCCTATAATTCACCCCTCCACTTT,CASSPSSYNSPLHF
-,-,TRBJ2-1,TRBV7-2,TGTGCCAGCAGCTCATTTAGCGGTAGCTCCTACAATGAGCAGTTCTTC,CASSSFSGSSYNEQFF
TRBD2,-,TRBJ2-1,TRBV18,TGTGCCAGCTCACCACAACGTAGCGGGAGGGACGACAATGAGCAGTTCTTC,CASSPQRSGRDDNEQFF
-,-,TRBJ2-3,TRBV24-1,TGTGCCACCAGTGACCTTAGCGGCCCGCAGTATTTT,CATSDLSGPQYF
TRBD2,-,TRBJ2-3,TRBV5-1,TGCGCCAGCAGAAATCTAGCGGGAGGGCCAGATACGCAGTATTTT,CASRNLAGGPDTQYF
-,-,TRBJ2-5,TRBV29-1,TGCAGCGTTGCTAGGTCGGCTGGGGAGACCCAGTACTTC,CSVARSAGETQYF
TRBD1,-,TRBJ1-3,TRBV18,TGTGCCAGCTCACCACAGCGGGCCGGACAGGGGTACTCTGGAAACACCATATATTTT,CASSPQRAGQGYSGNTIYF
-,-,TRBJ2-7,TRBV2,TGTGCCAGCAGTGAACAGGGGCGGGACGAGCAGTACTTC,CASSEQGRDEQYF
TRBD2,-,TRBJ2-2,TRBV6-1,TGTGCCAGCAGTGAAACCTGGGGGGGCACCGGGGAGCTGTTTTTT,CASSETWGGTGELFF
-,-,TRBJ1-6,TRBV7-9,TGTGCCAGCAGCTTTACTGCTAATTCACCCCTCCACTTT,CASSFTANSPLHF
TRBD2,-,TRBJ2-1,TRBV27,TGTGCCAGCAGGCCGACCGGGACTAGCGGGAGCCACAATGAGCAGTTCTTC,CASRPTGTSGSHNEQFF
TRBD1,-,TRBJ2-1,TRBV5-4,TGTGCCAGCAGCTTGGCCCTCAGGACAGGGTCCGATGAGCAGTTCTTC,CASSLALRTGSDEQFF
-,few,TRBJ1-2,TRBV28,TGTGCCAGCAGTAGACAGGAGAACTATGGCTACACCTTC,CASSRQENYGYTF
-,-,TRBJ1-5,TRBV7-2,TGTGCCAGCGCCCTGACGGGGGTAGGGCAGCCCCAGCATTTT,CASALTGVGQPQHF
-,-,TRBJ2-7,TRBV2,TGTGCCAGCAGCGAACCCTGGGGGGACGAGCAGTACTTC,CASSEPWGDEQYF
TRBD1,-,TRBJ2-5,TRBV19,TGTGCCAGTAGTAAGGGGACAGGGATCCTGTACCAAGAGACCCAGTACTTC,CASSKGTGILYQETQYF
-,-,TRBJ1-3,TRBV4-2,TGTGCCAGCAGCCAAGATCACAGGGTCGCCCCGAACACCATATATTTT,CASSQDHRVAPNTIYF
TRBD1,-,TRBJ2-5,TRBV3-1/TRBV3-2,TGTGCCAGCAGTAACTACAGGGGAGAGACCCAGTACTTC,CASSNYRGETQYF